A single sample gave rise to the 30 T cell receptor beta chains below, sequenced in a study of blood T cell repertoires in COVID-19. TCRdb's table, derived via immunoSEQ multiplex PCR, lists solely in-frame clones and lacks some. The sample has 90,000 to 120,000 clones; 80% to 90% are singletons. Sequenced sample: peripheral blood. The receptors come from a man aged 35 to 55 with active or convalescent COVID-19.

This clone is a singleton in its sample. CDR3 residues: CASSWGRIPTDTQYF. The CDR3 DNA follows: TGTGCCAGCAGTTGGGGGAGGATCCCCACAGATACGCAGTATTTT. This sequence joins TRBV6-5 and TRBJ2-3; weak D call: TRBD2 (6 bases). This CDR3 region has 15 residues. Germline loops: CDR1 MNHEY, CDR2 SVGAGI. The ends were cut back, 4 bases at V and 2 bases at J, with 13 bases in the middle.

The chain employs TRBV15 and TRBJ2-5, with D maybe TRBD1 (5 bases). The CDR3 runs to 13 residues. Germline CDR1 and CDR2: LNHNV and YYDKDF (reference sequence). V dropped 8 bases and J dropped 4 bases, with 14 bases sitting between them. The CDR3 nucleotides are TGTGCCACCCGCGCGCAGGGATCAGAGACCCAGTACTTC. Amino acids: CATRAQGSETQYF.

The chain's CDR3 is CASRQGGEPQHF. CDR3 bases: TGTGCCAGTAGACAGGGAGGGGAGCCCCAGCATTTT. The chain links TRBV19 to TRBJ1-5; possible D gene TRBD1, 6 bases. Germline lookup yields CDR1 LNHDA and CDR2 SQIVND (reference sequence). The CDR3 consists of 12 residues. The germline V and J ends were trimmed by 6 bases and 8 bases, with 11 bases remaining between them.

The chain has TRBV11-2 and TRBJ2-7; no clear D. Germline lookup yields CDR1 SGHAT and CDR2 FQNNGV. The CDR3 has 13 amino acids. With 3 bases removed from V and 1 base from J, the gap between germline ends came to 7 bases. The CDR3 DNA reads as TGTGCCAGCAGCTTGGGCAATTCCTACGAGCAGTACTTC. Translated, it gives CASSLGNSYEQYF. The entire variable domain, with the rest obtained from reference TRBV11-2 and TRBJ2-7, is as follows: EAGVAQSPRYKIIEKRQSVAFWCNPISGHATLYWYQQILGQGPKLLIQFQNNGVVDDSQLPKDRFSAERLKGVDSTLKIQPAKLEDSAVYLCASSLGNSYEQYFGPGTRLTVT.

V is TRBV11-2 and J is TRBJ2-7; D remains ambiguous. The germline gives CDR1 SGHAT, CDR2 FQNNGV. The CDR3 runs to 16 residues. V was shortened by 3 bases and J by 4 bases, with 19 bases between the two germline ends. CDR3 nucleotides: TGTGCCAGCAGCTTTGTTCTCGGTCGGGTTGGTTACGAGCAGTACTTC. This gives the protein CASSFVLGRVGYEQYF.

This chain links TRBV7-2 with TRBJ2-3, with TRBD2 identical over 15 bases. The CDR3 contains 16 residues. Germline V gene data show CDR1 as SGHTA and CDR2 as FQGNSA. The ends lost 5 bases at V and 4 bases at J; junction bases unmatched: 4. The CDR3 region is CASSPGLAGGADTQYF. Written as DNA, the CDR3 is TGTGCCAGCAGCCCGGGACTAGCGGGAGGTGCAGATACGCAGTATTTT.

This chain links TRBV12-3 or TRBV12-4 with TRBJ2-3; D remains unclear. The CDR3 spans 12 residues. V shed 8 bases and J shed 4 bases, with 10 bases lying between them. The CDR3: CASQILPDTQYF. CDR3 coding DNA: TGTGCCAGCCAAATACTGCCAGATACGCAGTATTTT.

The CDR3 spells CASSLGRGRSPLHF. The CDR3 nucleotides read TGTGCCAGCAGTTTGGGCAGGGGCCGATCACCCCTCCACTTT. This chain links TRBV27 with TRBJ1-6; D may be TRBD1 (6 bases). The V end lost 3 bases, the J end lost 10 bases, and 13 bases lay between the germline ends. CDR3 length: 14 amino acids. Per the germline V gene, CDR1 is MNHEY and CDR2 is SMNVEV (reference sequence).

The V call is TRBV7-2, the J call TRBJ2-1; D not certain. V lost 0 bases and J lost 2, with 11 bases in between. CDR3 size: 16 residues. Germline V CDR1 and CDR2: SGHTA, FQGNSA. CDR3 sequence: CASSLALGLPYNEQFF. In DNA, the CDR3 is TGTGCCAGCAGCTTAGCGCTTGGCTTACCCTACAATGAGCAGTTCTTC.

The CDR3 nucleotides read TGTGCCAGTTATTTCCAGGGGTTTTCTACCGGGGAGCTGTTTTTT. Translated, it gives CASYFQGFSTGELFF. V gene TRBV19 combines with J gene TRBJ2-2; TRBD1 might be the D (6 bases). Germline V gives CDR1 LNHDA, CDR2 SQIVND (reference sequence). This CDR3 is built from 15 residues. The ends were cut back, 8 bases at V and 5 bases at J, with 18 bases in the middle.

This chain uses TRBV3-1 (or the pseudogene TRBV3-2) with TRBJ2-3; 11 bases map to TRBD2. This CDR3 contains 15 residues. V lost 6 bases, J lost 3 bases, and 5 bases stayed unmatched. Germline CDR1 and CDR2: LGHDT and YNNKEL (reference sequence). The chain's CDR3 is CASRKTSGRTDTQYF. The CDR3 nucleotides read TGTGCCAGCAGAAAAACTAGCGGGAGAACAGATACGCAGTATTTT.

CDR3 DNA: TGTGCCAGCAGCTTAGGCGGCACGGATCAGCCCCAGCATTTT. Its protein product is CASSLGGTDQPQHF. The chain links TRBV7-9 to TRBJ1-5; D not certain. With 1 base removed from V and 5 bases from J, the gap between germline ends came to 9 bases. Germline V gene sequence: CDR1 SEHNR, CDR2 FQNEAQ (reference sequence). CDR3 length equals 14 residues.

This rearrangement joins TRBV24-1 to TRBJ2-4, with TRBD2 identical over 7 bases. V lost 5 bases, J lost 7 bases, and 7 bases stayed unmatched. The CDR3 totals 14 residues. In germline, CDR1 is KGHDR, CDR2 SFDVKD. The CDR3 nucleotides are TGTGCCACCAGTGGGCCGGCGGGAGTGAACATTCAGTACTTC. It translates to CATSGPAGVNIQYF.

This clone was seen just once. The gene calls are TRBV6-2 or TRBV6-3 and TRBJ1-5, with D uncertain. Deletions cut 2 bases from V and 9 bases from J, with 8 bases between. The CDR3 runs to 12 residues. Germline values: CDR1 MNHEY, CDR2 SVGEGT. The CDR3 bases are TGTGCCAGCAGTTACGACTTGCGGCCCCAGCATTTT. As protein: CASSYDLRPQHF.

This clone showed up just a few times. The chain carries TRBV7-8 and TRBJ2-3, with D possibly matching TRBD1 (6 bases). The germline V and J ends were trimmed by 6 bases and 8 bases, with 24 bases remaining between them. CDR1 is SGHVS and CDR2 is FQNEAQ in the germline V gene. CDR3 length: 16 amino acids. The CDR3 loop reads CASSQGGLNLLGTQYF. As DNA, the CDR3 is TGTGCCAGCAGTCAAGGGGGTCTAAACCTCTTGGGTACGCAGTATTTT.

V and J are TRBV5-4 and TRBJ2-1, with TRBD2 matching 7 bases. V shed 4 bases, J shed 2 bases, and the junction held 9 bases outside the gene matches. The CDR3 runs to 16 residues. CDR1 and CDR2 from the germline V gene are SGHNT and YYREEE (reference sequence). In DNA form, the CDR3 reads TGTGCCAGCAGCCCCGCTAGCGGCCTAACCTACAATGAGCAGTTCTTC. Translating it yields CASSPASGLTYNEQFF.

The chain combines TRBV4-1 with TRBJ1-5; D not certain. In germline, CDR1 is MGHRA, CDR2 YSYEKL. The CDR3 covers 13 residues. V shed 5 bases and J shed 2 bases, with 7 bases lying between them. CDR3 in amino acids: CASSGPGNQPQHF. CDR3 coding DNA: TGCGCCAGCAGCGGCCCAGGCAATCAGCCCCAGCATTTT.

The chain couples TRBV14 to TRBJ2-7, with a weak D call TRBD2 (6 bases). The CDR3 runs to 13 residues. The germline gives CDR1 SGHDN, CDR2 FVKESK. Trimming removed 0 bases at V and 9 bases at J, with 12 bases between. The CDR3 nucleotides read TGTGCCAGCAGCCAAGAATGGGGGGTCAGGCAGTACTTC. Protein product: CASSQEWGVRQYF.

The chain has TRBV6-2 or TRBV6-3 and TRBJ2-3; 13 bases are a match to TRBD2. The V gene's germline CDR1 is MNHEY and CDR2 SVGEGT. The CDR3 is 16 amino acids. V gave up 5 bases and J gave up 6 bases; unmatched junction bases: 8. The CDR3: CASSGGTSGTWDTQYF. Here the CDR3 DNA reads TGTGCCAGCAGTGGGGGGACTAGCGGGACCTGGGATACGCAGTATTTT.

The rearrangement uses TRBV28 and TRBJ2-5; 7 bases are shared with TRBD2. Germline V CDR1 and CDR2: MDHEN, SYDVKM. This CDR3 has 13 residues. Trimming cost V 2 bases and J 7 bases; bases outside gene matches: 4. CDR3 loop: CASSLAGVGTQYF. The CDR3 nucleotides are TGTGCCAGCAGTTTAGCGGGAGTGGGGACCCAGTACTTC. The entire variable domain, with the rest obtained from reference TRBV28 and TRBJ2-5, is as follows: DVKVTQSSRYLVKRTGEKVFLECVQDMDHENMFWYRQDPGLGLRLIYFSYDVKMKEKGDIPEGYSVSREKKERFSLILESASTNQTSMYLCASSLAGVGTQYFGPGTRLLVL.

The chain uses TRBV20-1 and TRBJ1-2; D is unclear. The CDR3 runs to 13 residues. The germline V gene encodes CDR1 DFQATT and CDR2 SNEGSKA (reference sequence). V dropped 3 bases and J dropped 6 bases, with 14 bases sitting between them. CDR3 in amino acids: CSASVQLGDGYTF. The CDR3, as DNA: TGCAGTGCTAGTGTACAGTTAGGCGATGGCTACACCTTC.

This sequence joins TRBV3-1 (or the pseudogene TRBV3-2) and TRBJ1-2; D is undetermined. The CDR3 has 12 residues. V was cut by 6 bases and J by 8 bases, with 13 bases left in between. Germline CDR1 is LGHDT and CDR2 is YNNKEL (reference sequence). The CDR3 is CASSDTPSGYTF. CDR3 bases: TGTGCCAGCAGTGACACCCCTTCGGGCTACACCTTC.

The V and J genes are TRBV19 and TRBJ2-7, with 11 bases aligning to TRBD2. Germline loops: CDR1 LNHDA, CDR2 SQIVND (reference sequence). This CDR3 region has 15 residues. The V gene end was trimmed by 2 bases and the J gene end by 3 bases; junction bases not matched to a gene: 3. The CDR3 region has the DNA TGTGCCAGTAGTATAAAGACTAGCGGGATCTACGAGCAGTACTTC. It translates to CASSIKTSGIYEQYF.

The J gene is TRBJ2-7, the V gene TRBV4-1; 9 bases agree with TRBD1. The CDR3 has 18 residues. The V and J ends lost 5 bases and 2 bases, in that order; junction bases with no gene match: 16. The germline CDR1 and CDR2 sequences are MGHRA and YSYEKL. The CDR3 reads CASSSRYIRGTGTYEQYF. The CDR3 region has the DNA TGCGCCAGCAGCTCCCGTTACATTCGTGGGACAGGGACCTACGAGCAGTACTTC.

This clone has just a few counts. The chain recombines TRBV10-3 with TRBJ1-5, with D hard to call. Looked up from germline, CDR1 is ENHRY and CDR2 is SYGVKD. The V end lost 8 bases, the J end lost 5 bases, and 16 bases lay between the germline ends. CDR3 size: 14 residues. The CDR3 sequence is CAIGRTEGDQPQHF. The CDR3, as DNA: TGTGCCATCGGTCGGACGGAGGGTGATCAGCCCCAGCATTTT.

This clone was recorded only once. V and J are TRBV28 and TRBJ2-5; D possibly corresponds to TRBD1 (5 bases). The V end was cut by 4 bases, the J end by 2 bases, with 17 bases between. Looked up from germline, CDR1 is MDHEN and CDR2 is SYDVKM. This CDR3 spans 16 amino acids. The CDR3 sequence: CASSWDATENQETQYF. For the CDR3, the DNA is TGTGCCAGCAGTTGGGATGCGACAGAGAATCAAGAGACCCAGTACTTC.

The table lists this clone with a count of one. The gene calls are TRBV29-1 and TRBJ2-3, with D maybe TRBD1 (8 bases). V lost 6 bases and J 0 bases, leaving 13 bases between the germline ends. The germline CDR1 and CDR2 sequences are SQVTM and ANQGSEA. This CDR3 comprises 14 residues. CDR3 in amino acids: CSVTGGVSTDTQYF. In DNA, the CDR3 is TGCAGCGTAACAGGGGGGGTAAGCACAGATACGCAGTATTTT.

The chain uses TRBV6-5 and TRBJ2-1; 7 bases are shared with TRBD2. V shed 6 bases and J 5 bases; nucleotides not matched to a gene: 4. CDR3 length: 13 residues. The germline V gene encodes CDR1 MNHEY and CDR2 SVGAGI. The CDR3 protein is CASRAGPNNEQFF. CDR3 nucleotides: TGTGCCAGCAGAGCGGGGCCGAACAATGAGCAGTTCTTC.

This clone was seen only once. V and J are TRBV5-8 and TRBJ2-5; the match to TRBD2 covers 11 bases. V was pared by 0 bases and J by 3 bases, with 4 bases of the junction left unmatched. CDR1 is SGHTS, CDR2 YDEGEE, per germline. The CDR3 sequence is 16 residues long. The CDR3 loop reads CASSLVGLAVEETQYF. As DNA, the CDR3 is TGTGCCAGCAGCTTGGTGGGACTAGCGGTCGAAGAGACCCAGTACTTC.

CDR3 DNA sequence: TGTGCCAGCCGACAGTTTACCACAGATACGCAGTATTTT. Its protein product is CASRQFTTDTQYF. The V and J genes are TRBV2 and TRBJ2-3, with D possibly matching TRBD1 (5 bases). Germline V gene sequence: CDR1 SNHLY, CDR2 FYNNEI. V was clipped by 8 bases and J by 2 bases, with 11 bases between them. The CDR3 extends over 13 amino acids.